This T cell receptor (beta chain) derives from a study of CD8 T cells in ankylosing spondylitis. The CDR3 consists of 13 residues. V lost 7 bases to trimming and J lost 6 bases; unmatched junction nucleotides: 5. Germline V gene sequence: CDR1 MNHNS, CDR2 SASEGT. This clonotype was observed many times. Library preparation for TCR beta used quantitative 5'-RACE with molecular barcodes. MiXCR was run by TCRdb on the 5' RACE reads, yielding one entry per CDR3 protein. Here the sample spans about 170,000 distinct CDR3 sequences, approximately 20% being singletons. The TCR originated in a male donor with ankylosing spondylitis or in good health (not recorded which). Sequencing input: blood, either unsorted or a sorted T cell fraction (not recorded which). The gene calls are TRBV6-1 and TRBJ1-2; 10 nucleotides line up with TRBD1. The CDR3 spells CASKTTGGDGYTF. DNA of the CDR3: TGTGCCAGCAAGACGACAGGGGGCGATGGCTACACCTTC.